What follows are 17 T cell receptor beta chains derived from one specimen sequenced in a study of cytomegalovirus exposure and HLA in healthy donors. The PCR ran on 60 Vbeta and 13 Jbeta primers. Profiled with immunoSEQ multiplex PCR; TCRdb holds only in-frame clones, not every one. The sample contains around 200,000 clones, about 80% of which appear only once. Sequenced: PBMCs. Source of these receptors: a woman in her twenties or thirties in good health and CMV-seropositive.

The CDR3 DNA reads TGTGCCAGCAGTGTAATCGGCAGCCGCTCAAAACCCAGGGGTTCACCCCTCCACTTT. Its protein product is CASSVIGSRSKPRGSPLHF. The chain is built from TRBV9 and TRBJ1-6; TRBD1 might be the D (6 bases). CDR3 length equals 19 residues. Looked up from germline, CDR1 is SGDLS and CDR2 is YYNGEE. V was pared by 5 bases and J by 9 bases, with 30 bases between.

The rearrangement uses TRBV27 and TRBJ2-1; D ambiguous. Germline CDR1 is MNHEY and CDR2 is SMNVEV (reference sequence). V was trimmed by 4 bases and J by 5 bases, leaving 9 bases between them. The CDR3 contains 13 residues. The CDR3 DNA reads as TGTGCCAGCAGTTCCCTCAGTAACAATGAGCAGTTCTTC. Translation: CASSSLSNNEQFF.

The chain carries TRBV4-3 and TRBJ2-1; D perhaps matches TRBD1 (5 bases). This CDR3 has 15 amino acids. Per germline, CDR1 LGHNA and CDR2 YSLEER. The V end lost 0 bases, the J end lost 8 bases, and 14 bases lay between the germline ends. CDR3 sequence reads: CASSQESGREHEQFF. The CDR3 DNA follows: TGCGCCAGCAGCCAAGAGAGTGGCAGGGAACATGAGCAGTTCTTC.

This chain joins TRBV27 and TRBJ2-1, with no clear D. Trimming pared 2 bases from V and 5 bases from J, leaving 7 bases between. Germline CDR1 MNHEY, CDR2 SMNVEV (reference sequence). The CDR3 loop spans 13 amino acids. The CDR3 protein is CASSLIDNNEQFF. The CDR3 nucleotides read TGTGCCAGCAGTTTAATAGACAACAATGAGCAGTTCTTC.

The genes are TRBV10-3 and TRBJ1-1, with a tentative D call TRBD1 (6 bases). This CDR3 is 18 amino acids long. Deletions cut 10 bases from V and 0 bases from J, with 27 bases between. The germline V gene has CDR1 ENHRY and CDR2 SYGVKD. CDR3 bases: TGTGCCACCGGTTCGGCAGGGGACAACGGTAGGATGAACACTGAAGCTTTCTTT. Protein product: CATGSAGDNGRMNTEAFF.

V usage is TRBV7-2 and J usage is TRBJ1-5; TRBD1 is a possible D gene (6 bases). This CDR3 has 18 amino acids. Germline CDR1 and CDR2: SGHTA and FQGNSA. V lost 4 bases to trimming and J lost 0 bases, with 19 bases between them. The CDR3 region is CASSYRGGRRGSNQPQHF. The CDR3, as DNA: TGTGCCAGCAGCTATAGGGGGGGCAGGAGGGGTAGCAATCAGCCCCAGCATTTT.

This clone showed up just a few times. V is TRBV15 and J is TRBJ2-2, with D tentatively TRBD1 (5 bases). The germline gives CDR1 LNHNV, CDR2 YYDKDF (reference sequence). The CDR3 runs 16 residues. V was clipped by 0 bases and J by 5 bases, with 13 bases between them. CDR3 in DNA: TGTGCCACCAGCAGAGAAGGGGCCTTCGGGACCGGGGAGCTGTTTTTT. It is translated as CATSREGAFGTGELFF.

The table lists this clone with a count of one. The chain carries TRBV7-2 and TRBJ1-1; 7 bases fit TRBD1. CDR3 length: 15 amino acids. Germline CDR1 SGHTA, CDR2 FQGNSA. The V gene end was trimmed by 2 bases and the J gene end by 1 base; junction bases not matched to a gene: 4. CDR3 DNA sequence: TGTGCCAGCAGCTTATACAGGGGTGGGAACACTGAAGCTTTCTTT. It encodes CASSLYRGGNTEAFF.

This clone was seen just once. The gene calls are TRBV19 and TRBJ2-7, with D maybe TRBD2 (5 bases). Germline V gives CDR1 LNHDA, CDR2 SQIVND (reference sequence). V lost 3 bases, J lost 4 bases, and 10 bases lay in between. The CDR3 extends over 13 amino acids. CDR3 in amino acids: CASSMIGMYEQYF. CDR3 DNA sequence: TGTGCCAGTAGTATGATCGGGATGTACGAGCAGTACTTC.

The chain uses TRBV6-6 and TRBJ2-1; a weak D match, TRBD1 (5 bases). The CDR3 length is 16 residues. V lost 7 bases, J lost 9 bases, and 25 bases lay in between. Germline V gene data show CDR1 as MNHNY and CDR2 as SVGAGI (reference sequence). CDR3 sequence reads: CASTKGVTVRHGEQFF. CDR3 nucleotides: TGTGCCAGCACTAAAGGGGTTACGGTTCGACACGGTGAGCAGTTCTTC.

The rearrangement uses TRBV7-9 and TRBJ2-7; TRBD1 aligns across 7 bases. The CDR3 extends over 14 amino acids. Trimming removed 4 bases from V and 4 bases from J; junction bases left unmatched: 7. Germline lookup yields CDR1 SEHNR and CDR2 FQNEAQ (reference sequence). The CDR3 DNA reads as TGTGCCAGCAGCTCCTACAGGGGCGCTTACGAGCAGTACTTC. The encoded protein is CASSSYRGAYEQYF.

This clone was recorded once. The rearrangement joins TRBV15 to TRBJ2-3; D is undetermined. The germline CDR1 and CDR2 sequences are LNHNV and YYDKDF (reference sequence). CDR3 size: 15 residues. V gave up 1 base and J gave up 2 bases, with 10 bases separating them. The CDR3 loop is CATSRGAEPTDTQYF. In DNA, the CDR3 is TGTGCCACCAGCAGAGGGGCCGAACCCACAGATACGCAGTATTTT.

V usage is TRBV6-5 and J usage is TRBJ1-5; TRBD1 might be the D (5 bases). V lost 0 bases and J lost 5, with 11 bases in between. The CDR3 length is 15 residues. Germline V gene lookup returns CDR1 MNHEY and CDR2 SVGAGI. Here the CDR3 DNA reads TGTGCCAGCAGTTACTCGTACAGGAGCGATCAGCCCCAGCATTTT. Its protein product is CASSYSYRSDQPQHF.

The rearrangement links TRBV29-1 to TRBJ2-5; D perhaps matches TRBD1 (6 bases). V lost 2 bases and J 5 bases, leaving 15 bases between the germline ends. The CDR3 loop spans 14 amino acids. Germline V CDR1 and CDR2: SQVTM, ANQGSEA. The CDR3 coding sequence is TGCAGCGTTGAACCTCGAGGGGGTTATGAGACCCAGTACTTC. Amino acid sequence: CSVEPRGGYETQYF.

This clone was seen only once. This could be a read error, since a much larger clone is one nucleotide away. The gene calls are TRBV7-2 and TRBJ2-1; TRBD1 matches at 11 bases. J lost 2 bases, V lost 3 bases, and 0 bases had no gene match. Germline assignment: CDR1 SGHTA and CDR2 FQGNSA. This CDR3 contains 15 residues. In DNA form, the CDR3 reads TGTGCCAGCAGCTTGGACAGGGGGCCCTACAATGAGCAGTTCTTC. Protein: CASSLDRGPYNEQFF.

The J gene is TRBJ2-5, the V gene TRBV5-1, with D maybe TRBD1 (5 bases). The CDR3 is 15 amino acids. Trimming cost V 3 bases and J 3 bases, with 15 bases left between them. The germline CDR1 and CDR2 sequences are SGHRS and YFSETQ. CDR3 nucleotides: TGCGCCAGCAGCTCGGGTTATCCAGGGAAAGAGACCCAGTACTTC. Residues: CASSSGYPGKETQYF.

The chain is built from TRBV14 and TRBJ2-7; maybe TRBD1 (6 bases). The CDR3 length is 13 residues. The V end lost 6 bases, the J end lost 0 bases, and 9 bases lay between the germline ends. CDR1 and CDR2 from the germline V gene are SGHDN and FVKESK. The CDR3 DNA reads TGTGCCAGCAGGGACAGCGGCTCCTACGAGCAGTACTTC. It is translated as CASRDSGSYEQYF.